The 32 T cell receptor beta chains below were found in one sample sequenced in a study of post-analysis software for immune sequencing data. These receptors' antigens are unknown. Each TCR beta cDNA library carried unique molecular identifiers. TCRdb re-analysed the PCR reads in MiXCR, keeping a single row per CDR3 protein. The profile covers 740,000 or so distinct CDR3 sequences, with roughly 50% appearing a single time and 4.6% taken by the ten largest. Whole-study results and caveats: About 5 TRBV segments (TRBV5-6, TRBV5-1 and TRBV20-1 among them) occurred more frequently in patients than in controls.

Sequenced: blood. The receptors shown here come from a girl aged 5-17 years with multiple sclerosis.

The V gene is TRBV5-1, the J gene TRBJ1-2, with D possibly being TRBD1 (6 bases). This CDR3 spans 15 amino acids. The germline V gene encodes CDR1 SGHRS and CDR2 YFSETQ. Between the trimmed V and J ends, which lost 4 bases and 6 bases, there was a span of 19 bases. The CDR3 protein is CASSTDGGLSHGYTF. The CDR3 DNA is TGCGCCAGCAGCACGGATGGGGGCCTTTCCCATGGCTACACCTTC.

The V gene is TRBV20-1, the J gene TRBJ2-5; D is tentatively TRBD1 or TRBD2 (5 bases each). CDR1 and CDR2 (germline): DFQATT, SNEGSKA (reference sequence). The CDR3 length is 13 residues. V dropped 3 bases and J dropped 7 bases, with 15 bases sitting between them. The CDR3 here is CSARDTSEGTQYF. In nucleotides, the CDR3 is TGCAGTGCTAGGGACACTAGTGAGGGGACCCAGTACTTC.

The V and J genes are TRBV20-1 and TRBJ2-4, with TRBD1 matching 8 bases. There are 14 residues in the CDR3. CDR1 is DFQATT, CDR2 SNEGSKA, per germline (reference sequence). V was pared by 3 bases and J by 7 bases, with 8 bases of the junction left unmatched. This CDR3 reads CSARPRTGLNIQYF. The CDR3 coding sequence is TGCAGTGCTAGGCCACGGACAGGGTTGAACATTCAGTACTTC.

The V call is TRBV20-1, the J call TRBJ2-1; 13 bases match TRBD2. V was clipped by 3 bases and J by 2 bases; unmatched bases: 1. Germline V gene sequence: CDR1 DFQATT, CDR2 SNEGSKA (reference sequence). This CDR3 comprises 15 residues. The CDR3 DNA follows: TGCAGTGCTAGTACTAGCGGGAGGGCCTACAATGAGCAGTTCTTC. Translated, it gives CSASTSGRAYNEQFF.

J is TRBJ2-2 and V is TRBV12-5; maybe TRBD1 (5 bases). V gave up 1 base and J gave up 5 bases, with 14 bases separating them. The CDR3 totals 16 residues. From germline, CDR1 is LGHNT and CDR2 FRNRAP. Written as DNA, the CDR3 is TGTGCTAGTGGTTTGGCTCTAGAACAGGTTACCGGGGAGCTGTTTTTT. It is translated as CASGLALEQVTGELFF. The complete variable domain, with remaining parts taken from reference TRBV12-5 and TRBJ2-2, reads DARVTQTPRHKVTEMGQEVTMRCQPILGHNTVFWYRQTMMQGLELLAYFRNRAPLDDSGMPKDRFSAEMPDATLATLKIQPSEPRDSAVYFCASGLALEQVTGELFFGEGSRLTVL.

This sequence joins TRBV29-1 and TRBJ2-7; D unresolved. Trimming took 7 bases from V and 2 from J, leaving 12 bases between them. The CDR3 covers 12 residues. The germline gives CDR1 SQVTM, CDR2 ANQGSEA. The CDR3: CSALTSAYEQYF. The CDR3 DNA is TGCAGCGCTCTGACATCGGCCTACGAGCAGTACTTC.

The rearrangement links TRBV2 to TRBJ2-7; possible D gene TRBD2, 5 bases. The J call is doubtful: the DNA matches TRBJ2-5 better. CDR1 SNHLY and CDR2 FYNNEI come from the germline V gene. The CDR3 has 12 residues. The chain's CDR3 is CASERESETQYF. The CDR3 nucleotides read TGTGCCTCGGAGAGGGAGTCGGAGACCCAGTACTTC.

The CDR3 DNA is TGTGCCAGCAGCCTAGGAGCGGGGGGGCCGAACAATGAGCAGTTCTTC. Translating it yields CASSLGAGGPNNEQFF. The V call is TRBV14, the J call TRBJ2-1, with 10 bases identical to TRBD2. V gave up 4 bases and J gave up 5 bases; unmatched junction bases: 8. The CDR3 runs to 16 residues. CDR1 is SGHDN and CDR2 is FVKESK in the germline V gene.

The V call is TRBV27, the J call TRBJ2-4; D not resolved. V was cut by 2 bases and J by 5 bases, with 13 bases left in between. Germline assignment: CDR1 MNHEY and CDR2 SMNVEV (reference sequence). The CDR3 consists of 15 residues. For the CDR3, the DNA is TGTGCCAGCAGTTTAAGGGCCCCTTGGGAAAACATTCAGTACTTC. This translates into CASSLRAPWENIQYF.

In its sample, this clonotype was seen a few times. The rearrangement uses TRBV7-6 and TRBJ2-7, with 7 bases identical to TRBD1. There are 13 residues in the CDR3. Looked up from germline, CDR1 is SGHVS and CDR2 is FNYEAQ. V was clipped by 5 bases and J by 6 bases; unmatched bases: 7. CDR3 region: CASSTRTGGEQYF. For the CDR3, the DNA is TGTGCCAGCAGCACACGGACAGGTGGCGAGCAGTACTTC. The full variable domain, its missing parts supplied by reference TRBV7-6 and TRBJ2-7, is GAGVSQSPRYKVTKRGQDVALRCDPISGHVSLYWYRQALGQGPEFLTYFNYEAQQDKSGLPNDRFSAERPEGSISTLTIQRTEQRDSAMYRCASSTRTGGEQYFGPGTRLTVT.

A few counts support this clonotype. This rearrangement joins TRBV20-1 to TRBJ1-2; TRBD1 might be the D (6 bases). This CDR3 comprises 13 residues. V lost 2 bases to trimming and J lost 4 bases, with 11 bases between them. CDR1 and CDR2 (germline): DFQATT, SNEGSKA (reference sequence). This CDR3 is CSARPGVFYGYTF. The CDR3 nucleotides are TGCAGTGCTAGACCAGGGGTCTTCTATGGCTACACCTTC.

The chain joins TRBV7-3 to TRBJ2-1; 14 bases match TRBD2. V was clipped by 3 bases and J by 2 bases; unmatched bases: 9. The CDR3 consists of 19 residues. Germline V lookup: CDR1 SGHTA, CDR2 FQGTGA. The CDR3 DNA reads as TGTGCCAGCAGCTTCCCGACTAGCGGGAGGGCCGCCACCTACAATGAGCAGTTCTTC. This gives the protein CASSFPTSGRAATYNEQFF.

Concerning this clonotype: This may arise from a read error, as a much more abundant clone is one base away. This rearrangement joins TRBV29-1 to TRBJ2-5, with 8 bases that match TRBD1. Looked up from germline, CDR1 is SQVTM and CDR2 is ANQGSEA. There are 14 residues in the CDR3. CDR3 coding DNA: TGCAGCGTTCGTGACAGGGGATCTCAAGAGACCCGGTACTTC. This translates into CSVRDRGSQETRYF.

The chain is built from TRBV6-6 and TRBJ2-4; D may be TRBD1 (5 bases). The ends were cut back, 10 bases at V and 3 bases at J, with 10 bases in the middle. CDR3 size: 12 residues. CDR1 is MNHNY and CDR2 is SVGAGI in the germline V gene (reference sequence). The CDR3 protein is CANRTFKNIQYF. The CDR3 DNA sequence: TGTGCCAACAGGACCTTCAAAAACATTCAGTACTTC.

V gene TRBV15 combines with J gene TRBJ2-5; D possibly corresponds to TRBD2 (7 bases). The CDR3 contains 13 residues. Germline V lookup: CDR1 LNHNV, CDR2 YYDKDF (reference sequence). Trimming removed 4 bases at V and 11 bases at J, with 17 bases between. For the CDR3, the DNA is TGTGCCACCAGCACCGGACTAGGGGGTGAGCAGTACTTC. Encoded protein: CATSTGLGGEQYF.

The chain couples TRBV10-1 to TRBJ2-1; D is possibly TRBD2 (5 bases). The CDR3 is 16 residues long. Germline loops: CDR1 WNHNN, CDR2 SYGVQD (reference sequence). V shed 2 bases and J shed 10 bases, with 21 bases lying between them. The DNA for the CDR3 is TGCGCCAGCAGTGAGAATGGGGAAAAGCTGAAGCGGGAGCAGTTCTTC. It codes for CASSENGEKLKREQFF.

Points on this clonotype: An end of the junction does not agree with germline; a read error may underlie this. The chain uses TRBV18 and TRBJ2-3, with 10 bases lining up with TRBD1. The CDR3 loop spans 17 amino acids. Germline loops: CDR1 KGHSH, CDR2 LQKENI. CDR3 nucleotides: TGTGCCAGCTCACCACGTTTCCGGGACAGGGGAAAAGATGCGCAGTATTTT. Its protein product is CASSPRFRDRGKDAQYF.

The genes are TRBV10-3 and TRBJ2-7; D might be TRBD1 (6 bases). The CDR3 runs 14 residues. Germline-derived CDR1 and CDR2 are ENHRY and SYGVKD. Trimming stripped 10 bases from V and 2 bases from J, with 18 bases between. CDR3 sequence: CATCWTEYTYEQYF. CDR3 bases: TGTGCCACCTGTTGGACAGAGTATACCTACGAGCAGTACTTC.

This chain joins TRBV7-9 and TRBJ2-1; either TRBD1 or TRBD2 may fit D (5 bases each). CDR3 length equals 13 residues. V lost 10 bases to trimming and J lost 12 bases, with 22 bases between them. Germline assignment: CDR1 SEHNR and CDR2 FQNEAQ (reference sequence). This CDR3 reads CATRGVGDGVQFF. CDR3 nucleotide sequence: TGTGCCACCCGAGGGGTGGGAGATGGGGTGCAGTTCTTC.

The chain employs TRBV7-9 and TRBJ2-1; D is ambiguous. The CDR3 is made up of 16 amino acids. The germline CDR1 and CDR2 sequences are SEHNR and FQNEAQ (reference sequence). Trimming left V 6 bases short and J 0 bases short, with 15 bases between. The chain's CDR3 is CASRLGDKASYNEQFF. The CDR3 DNA reads as TGTGCCAGCAGGCTAGGAGATAAGGCCTCCTACAATGAGCAGTTCTTC.

The chain couples TRBV2 to TRBJ1-4; 10 nucleotides agree with TRBD1. V was clipped by 9 bases and J by 8 bases; unmatched bases: 12. Germline V gene data show CDR1 as SNHLY and CDR2 as FYNNEI. This CDR3 contains 15 residues. The CDR3 spells CARSPGTGASEKLFF. CDR3 nucleotides: TGTGCCAGAAGCCCCGGGACAGGGGCCTCAGAAAAACTGTTTTTT.

As to this clonotype: An end of the junction does not agree with germline; a read error may underlie this. This chain links TRBV4-2 with TRBJ2-3; a weak D match, TRBD2 (7 bases). The CDR3 spans 18 residues. Germline V lookup: CDR1 LGHNA, CDR2 YNFKEQ. CDR3 loop: CASGQEVSGGGSTDTQYF. The CDR3, as DNA: TGTGCCAGCGGCCAAGAAGTTTCGGGCGGGGGCAGCACAGATACGCAGTATTTT.

The V call is TRBV29-1, the J call TRBJ2-7, with a weak D call TRBD2 (6 bases). In germline, CDR1 is SQVTM, CDR2 ANQGSEA. CDR3 length: 14 amino acids. The V end was cut by 3 bases, the J end by 3 bases, with 15 bases between. The CDR3 bases are TGCAGCGTTGAGGGCGGGACGGTACTCTACGAGCAGTACTTC. As protein: CSVEGGTVLYEQYF.

This chain links TRBV5-5 with TRBJ2-3, with D perhaps matching TRBD1 or TRBD2 (5 bases each). This CDR3 is built from 13 residues. Per the germline V gene, CDR1 is SGHKS and CDR2 is YYEKEE (reference sequence). V dropped 3 bases and J dropped 9 bases, with 14 bases sitting between them. The CDR3 coding sequence is TGTGCCAGCAGCTGGGGGATAGAGAAGACGCAGTATTTT. This encodes CASSWGIEKTQYF. Using reference TRBV5-5 and TRBJ2-3 for the parts outside the CDR3, the full variable domain is DAGVTQSPTHLIKTRGQQVTLRCSPISGHKSVSWYQQVLGQGPQFIFQYYEKEERGRGNFPDRFSARQFPNYSSELNVNALLLGDSALYLCASSWGIEKTQYFGPGTRLTVL.

The gene calls are TRBV6-5 and TRBJ2-5; 7 bases match TRBD1. V lost 5 bases to trimming and J lost 1 base; unmatched junction nucleotides: 4. The length of the CDR3 is 14 residues. Germline-derived CDR1 and CDR2 are MNHEY and SVGAGI. DNA for the CDR3: TGTGCCAGCAGTCGCCGGGACAGCCAAGAGACCCAGTACTTC. Protein product: CASSRRDSQETQYF.

This clonotype was seen a handful of times. V gene TRBV9 combines with J gene TRBJ2-5; TRBD2 is a possible D gene (5 bases). The CDR3 is 15 residues long. Germline V gene lookup returns CDR1 SGDLS and CDR2 YYNGEE. V lost 4 bases and J 2 bases, leaving 15 bases between the germline ends. The CDR3 DNA follows: TGTGCCAGCAGCTCACGGGGAAGCGGACAAGAGACCCAGTACTTC. It encodes CASSSRGSGQETQYF.

About this clonotype: The junction and the germline gene differ at one end; a read error may be behind it. The chain couples TRBV6-6 to TRBJ2-1; unclear D gene. CDR1 MNHNY and CDR2 SVGAGI come from the germline V gene (reference sequence). The CDR3 has 17 amino acids. DNA of the CDR3: TGTGCCAGCGGTTACTCCATAGGGCCGAGCTCCTACAATGAGCAGTTCTTC. Protein product: CASGYSIGPSSYNEQFF.

This rearrangement joins TRBV10-3 to TRBJ2-7, with D hard to call. The V gene lost 6 bases and the J gene lost 2 bases, with 11 bases spanning the gap. Germline loops: CDR1 ENHRY, CDR2 SYGVKD. The CDR3 extends over 13 amino acids. CDR3 amino acids: CAISLEVTYEQYF. CDR3 nucleotide sequence: TGTGCCATCAGCCTAGAGGTAACCTACGAGCAGTACTTC.

V gene TRBV5-1 combines with J gene TRBJ2-1, with D hard to call. The CDR3 spans 14 residues. V was clipped by 2 bases and J by 0 bases, with 6 bases between them. Germline V gene data show CDR1 as SGHRS and CDR2 as YFSETQ. Here the CDR3 DNA reads TGCGCCAGCAGCTTAGGGTTCTCCTACAATGAGCAGTTCTTC. It is translated as CASSLGFSYNEQFF.

This clonotype was seen more than once but under ten times. The CDR3 loop is CSAGRTSGGRETQYF. CDR3 DNA sequence: TGCAGCGCGGGGAGGACTAGCGGGGGGAGAGAGACCCAGTACTTC. This rearrangement joins TRBV20-1 to TRBJ2-5, with 14 positions matching TRBD2. Germline CDR1 is DFQATT and CDR2 is SNEGSKA (reference sequence). This CDR3 comprises 15 residues.

The chain carries TRBV20-1 and TRBJ2-4; the match to TRBD1 covers 9 bases. The last part of the DNA fits TRBJ2-7 better; the J call may be wrong. Germline CDR1 and CDR2: DFQATT and SNEGSKA (reference sequence). The CDR3 length is 15 residues. The CDR3 region is CSALQGARSSYEQYF. The CDR3 DNA reads as TGCAGTGCTTTACAGGGGGCCAGATCCTCGTACGAGCAGTACTTC.

J is TRBJ1-1 and V is TRBV4-1; 7 bases fit TRBD1. This CDR3 contains 16 residues. The V segment lost 3 bases and the J segment 1 base; nucleotides outside the gene matches: 8. Germline V CDR1 and CDR2: MGHRA, YSYEKL. For the CDR3, the DNA is TGCGCCAGCAGCCAGGCTGCTGACAGGGCGAACACTGAAGCTTTCTTT. It yields the protein CASSQAADRANTEAFF.